This T cell receptor beta chain was captured in a study of cytomegalovirus exposure and HLA in healthy donors. Background on the study: A prior study identified approximately 120 million unique TCR beta sequences from about 179 million T cells.

Concerning this clone itself: The antigen remains unidentified. Sequence at one end of the junction differs from germline and may be a read error.

Donors showed nominal health when sampled, although they likely had unrecorded immune exposures. PCR was performed using 60 Vbeta and 13 Jbeta primers. TCRdb's copy holds only in-frame clones and misses some; the assay was immunoSEQ multiplex PCR. The sample shows about 180,000 clones, around 80% of them seen only once. Findings and caveats of the study: Presence/absence results assume similar sequencing depth per donor, which may not hold. Researchers counted roughly 150 TCR beta chains as cytomegalovirus-associated.

The CDR3 spans 14 residues. Germline lookup yields CDR1 SGHRS and CDR2 YFSETQ. The origin of this receptor is a girl between 5 and 17 years old in good health and CMV-seropositive. The material sequenced was PBMCs. J is TRBJ1-2 and V is TRBV5-1; D is ambiguous. The CDR3 sequence is CASSLEGRNYDYTF. Here the CDR3 DNA reads TGCGCCAGCAGCTTGGAAGGCAGAAACTATGACTACACCTTC.